The 2 T cell receptor beta chains listed next were all sequenced from one sample in a study of T cell changes during pregnancy in multiple sclerosis. The table came from immunoSEQ multiplex PCR; TCRdb's copy has only in-frame clones and leaves some out. This table has 65,000 to 95,000 clones, roughly 90% appearing once. The material sequenced was peripheral blood, taken before pregnancy. The receptor source for this set is a female donor with multiple sclerosis, enrolled in a pregnancy study.

J is TRBJ2-3 and V is TRBV18; D call uncertain. The CDR3 is 16 residues long. Trimming removed 2 bases from V and 2 bases from J, with 14 bases in between. Germline V gene data show CDR1 as KGHSH and CDR2 as LQKENI. The CDR3 DNA reads as TGTGCCAGCTCACCAGACACAAGGCAGACCACAGATACGCAGTATTTT. Its protein is CASSPDTRQTTDTQYF.

This chain connects TRBV7-2 to TRBJ1-1; D is unclear. The germline gives CDR1 SGHTA, CDR2 FQGNSA. Trimming shortened V by 2 bases and J by 0 bases, and 16 bases separated the two germline ends. This CDR3 region has 17 residues. The CDR3 DNA sequence: TGTGCCAGCAGCTTAATTACGCAAAATCTAGTGAACACTGAAGCTTTCTTT. This translates into CASSLITQNLVNTEAFF. Filled out from reference TRBV7-2 and TRBJ1-1, the complete variable domain reads GAGVSQSPSNKVTEKGKDVELRCDPISGHTALYWYRQSLGQGLEFLIYFQGNSAPDKSGLPSDRFSAERTGGSVSTLTIQRTQQEDSAVYLCASSLITQNLVNTEAFFGQGTRLTVV.